Below, 32 T cell receptor beta chains from the same sample are listed, as sequenced in a study of beta chain features in type 1 diabetes. The study reverse transcribed the entire isolated RNA, so it sequenced expressed TCRB transcripts. This table comes from immunoSEQ multiplex PCR, and its TCRdb copy is limited to in-frame clones, with some not included. The data hold 350,000 to 450,000 clones, with around 16% observed a single time. The sequenced material came from naive CD4+ T cells from blood. These TCRs come from a woman between 18 and 29 years old in good health.

The chain has TRBV30 and TRBJ1-4; D gene uncertain. Trimming shortened V by 3 bases and J by 4 bases, and 15 bases separated the two germline ends. CDR1 is GTSNPN, CDR2 SVGIG, per germline (reference sequence). The CDR3 contains 15 residues. The CDR3 DNA is TGTGCCTGGAGCGGAAGGAGGGCTTATAATGAAAAACTGTTTTTT. This encodes CAWSGRRAYNEKLFF.

The chain carries TRBV25-1 and TRBJ2-6; possibly TRBD1 for D (6 bases). Trimming took off 7 bases at V and 2 bases at J, with 18 bases between the two ends. Germline V gene sequence: CDR1 MGHDK, CDR2 SYGVNS. The CDR3 has 17 amino acids. The CDR3 spells CASTPDIRTAGANVLTF. CDR3 sequence (DNA): TGTGCCAGCACCCCAGATATCCGGACAGCTGGGGCCAACGTCCTGACTTTC.

This sequence joins TRBV12-5 and TRBJ1-5; D ambiguous. CDR1 and CDR2 (germline): LGHNT, FRNRAP. The V gene lost 7 bases and the J gene lost 6 bases, with 13 bases spanning the gap. The CDR3 spans 13 residues. The DNA of the CDR3 is TGTGCTAGTGCCTCTGGTGGGCGTCAGCCCCAGCATTTT. Amino acids: CASASGGRQPQHF. The complete variable domain, with remaining parts taken from reference TRBV12-5 and TRBJ1-5, reads DARVTQTPRHKVTEMGQEVTMRCQPILGHNTVFWYRQTMMQGLELLAYFRNRAPLDDSGMPKDRFSAEMPDATLATLKIQPSEPRDSAVYFCASASGGRQPQHFGDGTRLSIL.

The chain has TRBV7-2 and TRBJ2-1; 10 bases agree with TRBD1. CDR3 length: 16 amino acids. CDR1 is SGHTA and CDR2 is FQGNSA in the germline V gene. V shed 0 bases, J shed 8 bases, and the junction held 7 bases outside the gene matches. The CDR3 loop reads CASSLAPTGGRDEQFF. The CDR3 nucleotides are TGTGCCAGCAGCTTAGCCCCGACAGGGGGCCGGGATGAGCAGTTCTTC.

This clone was counted once. The CDR3 coding sequence is TGTGCCAGCAGCTTAAATCTCCTTTCCGATGAGCAGTTCTTC. This codes for CASSLNLLSDEQFF. This sequence joins TRBV7-3 and TRBJ2-1, with unresolved D. The CDR3 is 14 residues long. The germline V gene encodes CDR1 SGHTA and CDR2 FQGTGA. V was pared by 1 base and J by 8 bases, with 12 bases between. The whole variable domain, remainder taken from reference TRBV7-3 and TRBJ2-1, is GAGVSQTPSNKVTEKGKYVELRCDPISGHTALYWYRQSLGQGPEFLIYFQGTGAADDSGLPNDRFFAVRPEGSVSTLKIQRTERGDSAVYLCASSLNLLSDEQFFGPGTRLTVL.

This clone was picked up a small number of times. The gene calls are TRBV28 and TRBJ2-1; D gene uncertain. CDR3 size: 12 residues. Germline CDR1 reads MDHEN; CDR2 reads SYDVKM. V lost 9 bases and J 4 bases, leaving 10 bases between the germline ends. The CDR3 loop reads CASLQTYNEQFF. CDR3 in DNA: TGTGCCAGTTTACAGACGTACAATGAGCAGTTCTTC.

Only a few counts were recorded for this clone. The chain joins TRBV7-2 to TRBJ2-1; 9 bases are shared with TRBD1. The CDR3 contains 14 residues. The ends lost 1 base at V and 8 bases at J; junction bases unmatched: 3. Germline values: CDR1 SGHTA, CDR2 FQGNSA. CDR3 sequence reads: CASSLVQGAYEQFF. CDR3 sequence (DNA): TGTGCCAGCAGCTTAGTACAGGGGGCCTATGAGCAGTTCTTC.

This clone came up a few times. This chain links TRBV4-1 with TRBJ2-3, with TRBD2 matching 9 bases. This CDR3 is built from 18 residues. With V trimmed by 0 bases and J by 1 base, 8 bases remained unmatched. CDR1 is MGHRA and CDR2 is YSYEKL in the germline V gene. CDR3 coding DNA: TGCGCCAGCAGCCAAGACTCCTGGACTAGCGATGGCACAGATACGCAGTATTTT. Translating it yields CASSQDSWTSDGTDTQYF.

V usage is TRBV18 and J usage is TRBJ2-7; 11 bases align to TRBD1. Germline trimming cut 0 bases from V and 5 bases from J; bases unmatched to any gene: 3. The CDR3 sequence is 15 residues long. Germline assignment: CDR1 KGHSH and CDR2 LQKENI. CDR3 amino acids: CASSPPWTGGDEQYF. CDR3 nucleotide sequence: TGTGCCAGCTCACCACCGTGGACAGGGGGCGACGAGCAGTACTTC.

This clone was observed a handful of times. The genes are TRBV7-9 and TRBJ2-1; 7 bases map to TRBD2. The CDR3 length is 16 residues. Trimming took 4 bases from V and 1 from J; bases not matched to a gene: 7. Germline-derived CDR1 and CDR2 are SEHNR and FQNEAQ (reference sequence). The CDR3 loop is CASSSGGSGSYNEQFF. The DNA of the CDR3 is TGTGCCAGCAGCTCCGGAGGTAGCGGGTCCTACAATGAGCAGTTCTTC.

In its sample, this clone was seen a few times. The chain couples TRBV7-9 to TRBJ1-4; 7 nucleotides align to TRBD1. CDR3 length equals 13 residues. The germline gives CDR1 SEHNR, CDR2 FQNEAQ (reference sequence). Trimming cost V 6 bases and J 6 bases; bases outside gene matches: 4. The CDR3 DNA is TGTGCCAGCAGAAGGGACAGTCATGAAAAACTGTTTTTT. Its protein is CASRRDSHEKLFF.

This clone has more than one count but fewer than ten. The gene calls are TRBV25-1 and TRBJ2-5; possibly TRBD2 for D (5 bases). The ends were cut back, 1 base at V and 4 bases at J, with 10 bases in the middle. The CDR3 has 14 amino acids. Germline assignment: CDR1 MGHDK and CDR2 SYGVNS. CDR3 in amino acids: CASSESEGSETQYF. For the CDR3, the DNA is TGTGCCAGCAGTGAATCCGAGGGATCAGAGACCCAGTACTTC.

In its sample, this clone was seen a few times. Here the CDR3 DNA reads TGTGCCAGTAGTACCCGACCGGGACAGGCCTACGAGCAGTACTTC. It specifies CASSTRPGQAYEQYF. This chain connects TRBV19 to TRBJ2-7, with TRBD1 matching over 8 bases. This CDR3 is built from 15 residues. The J segment lost 2 bases and the V segment lost 4 bases, leaving 7 bases of the junction unmatched. Germline loops: CDR1 LNHDA, CDR2 SQIVND (reference sequence).

A few counts support this clone. The chain combines TRBV15 with TRBJ1-5, with D maybe TRBD1 (6 bases). The V end was cut by 4 bases, the J end by 3 bases, with 10 bases between. Germline V lookup: CDR1 LNHNV, CDR2 YYDKDF (reference sequence). The CDR3 contains 14 residues. The CDR3 protein is CATSIQGPNQPQHF. CDR3 in DNA: TGTGCCACCAGCATTCAGGGGCCCAATCAGCCCCAGCATTTT.

This clone was detected a few times. The rearrangement joins TRBV7-2 to TRBJ2-3; the match to TRBD2 covers 15 bases. CDR1 is SGHTA, CDR2 FQGNSA, per germline. V lost 4 bases to trimming and J lost 5 bases; unmatched junction nucleotides: 7. The CDR3 totals 17 residues. The CDR3 here is CASSSGLAGGPGDTQYF. CDR3 bases: TGTGCCAGCAGCTCAGGACTAGCGGGAGGGCCAGGAGATACGCAGTATTTT.

The rearrangement links TRBV4-2 to TRBJ2-5, with a tentative D call TRBD2 (5 bases). The CDR3 runs 14 residues. The germline gives CDR1 LGHNA, CDR2 YNFKEQ. Between the trimmed V and J ends, which lost 0 bases and 5 bases, there was a span of 10 bases. Here the CDR3 reads CASSQEGDGETQYF. For the CDR3, the DNA is TGTGCCAGCAGCCAAGAGGGAGATGGCGAGACCCAGTACTTC.

The chain combines TRBV29-1 with TRBJ2-3; 9 nucleotides agree with TRBD2. The trim removed 4 bases at V and 2 bases at J, leaving 7 bases unmatched. The CDR3 runs 15 residues. The germline CDR1 and CDR2 sequences are SQVTM and ANQGSEA. The CDR3 loop reads CSVGMTSGYTDTQYF. The CDR3 nucleotides are TGCAGCGTTGGGATGACTAGCGGCTACACAGATACGCAGTATTTT.

The chain couples TRBV29-1 to TRBJ2-1, with TRBD2 identical over 7 bases. After removal of 6 bases from V and 0 bases from J, the junction contained 8 bases not matched to a gene. The CDR3 is 15 residues long. Germline loops: CDR1 SQVTM, CDR2 ANQGSEA. CDR3 DNA sequence: TGCAGCGTGGGCTACCCTAGCGGCTCCTACAATGAGCAGTTCTTC. Protein product: CSVGYPSGSYNEQFF.

This clone was detected only a few times. The rearrangement links TRBV5-1 to TRBJ1-2; 7 bases line up with TRBD1. The junction had 8 bases not matched to a gene; V was cut back by 4 bases and J by 8 bases. The germline gives CDR1 SGHRS, CDR2 YFSETQ. The CDR3 is 13 residues long. Here the CDR3 reads CASSPGGTVGYTF. CDR3 nucleotide sequence: TGCGCCAGCAGCCCCGGAGGGACAGTCGGCTACACCTTC.

This chain joins TRBV18 and TRBJ1-1, with D perhaps TRBD1 (6 bases). Germline loops: CDR1 KGHSH, CDR2 LQKENI. The germline V and J ends were trimmed by 3 bases and 1 base, with 12 bases remaining between them. This CDR3 spans 15 amino acids. For the CDR3, the DNA is TGTGCCAGCTCACCTACCCCCAGGGGGAACACTGAAGCTTTCTTT. This translates into CASSPTPRGNTEAFF. Full variable domain (remainder filled in from reference TRBV18 and TRBJ1-1): NAGVMQNPRHLVRRRGQEARLRCSPMKGHSHVYWYRQLPEEGLKFMVYLQKENIIDESGMPKERFSAEFPKEGPSILRIQQVVRGDSAAYFCASSPTPRGNTEAFFGQGTRLTVV.

This clone was counted a few times. The chain employs TRBV23-1 and TRBJ1-5; possibly TRBD1 for D (5 bases). TRBV23-1 is an ORF, and what it does is uncertain. V lost 2 bases to trimming and J lost 0 bases, with 8 bases between them. This CDR3 region has 15 residues. The CDR3 DNA sequence: TGCGCCAGCAGTCAACGACAGACTAGCAATCAGCCCCAGCATTTT. This sequence encodes CASSQRQTSNQPQHF.

There are a few counts of this clone. V is TRBV7-9 and J is TRBJ2-5, with D perhaps matching TRBD1 (7 bases). Germline values: CDR1 SEHNR, CDR2 FQNEAQ (reference sequence). The germline V and J ends were trimmed by 5 bases and 2 bases, with 18 bases remaining between them. The CDR3 length is 16 residues. Here the CDR3 DNA reads TGTGCCAGCAGCCTGACGGGCAGGGGGAGGCAAGAGACCCAGTACTTC. It yields the protein CASSLTGRGRQETQYF.

On this clone itself: In the same sample, other DNA sequences code for this CDR3. The chain joins TRBV20-1 to TRBJ2-5; D gene uncertain. Germline V CDR1 and CDR2: DFQATT, SNEGSKA (reference sequence). The CDR3 has 11 residues. The V end lost 6 bases, the J end lost 2 bases, and 7 bases lay between the germline ends. CDR3 in DNA: TGCAGTGCATCTAGGCAAGAGACCCAGTACTTC. As protein: CSASRQETQYF.

There are a few counts of this clone. The chain couples TRBV5-1 to TRBJ2-3, with 8 bases fitting TRBD2. Germline V gives CDR1 SGHRS, CDR2 YFSETQ. With V trimmed by 2 bases and J by 0 bases, 8 bases remained unmatched. The CDR3 contains 17 residues. CDR3 sequence (DNA): TGCGCCAGCAGCTTCTCGGTAGCGGGAACTAGCACAGATACGCAGTATTTT. It translates to CASSFSVAGTSTDTQYF.

This chain connects TRBV2 to TRBJ1-5; D is ambiguous. From germline, CDR1 is SNHLY and CDR2 FYNNEI. The length of the CDR3 is 14 residues. Trimming removed 5 bases from V and 3 bases from J, with 11 bases in between. CDR3 in amino acids: CASSPTRHNQPQHF. The CDR3 nucleotides are TGTGCCAGCAGTCCAACTAGACACAATCAGCCCCAGCATTTT.

The chain employs TRBV19 and TRBJ2-6; TRBD2 is a possible D gene (5 bases). Trimming stripped 3 bases from V and 2 bases from J, with 8 bases between. This CDR3 is built from 15 residues. Per germline, CDR1 LNHDA and CDR2 SQIVND (reference sequence). The CDR3 nucleotides are TGTGCCAGTAGTATGGACGGGGCTGGGGCCAACGTCCTGACTTTC. This sequence encodes CASSMDGAGANVLTF.

The chain links TRBV4-3 to TRBJ2-2; D is perhaps TRBD2 (5 bases). The CDR3 covers 16 residues. The V end was cut by 1 base, the J end by 4 bases, with 13 bases between. Per the germline V gene, CDR1 is LGHNA and CDR2 is YSLEER. The CDR3 DNA reads TGCGCCAGCAGCCAAGGGGTATCTAGCTTCACCGGGGAGCTGTTTTTT. The encoded protein is CASSQGVSSFTGELFF.

The chain employs TRBV18 and TRBJ2-1; a possible D gene is TRBD1 (7 bases). This CDR3 contains 16 residues. Trimming pared 1 base from V and 1 base from J, leaving 11 bases between. Germline assignment: CDR1 KGHSH and CDR2 LQKENI. CDR3 region: CASSPQEGASYNEQFF. The CDR3 DNA follows: TGTGCCAGCTCACCACAGGAGGGGGCGTCCTACAATGAGCAGTTCTTC.

A few counts support this clone. The chain has TRBV7-2 and TRBJ1-2; D call uncertain. Germline V gene lookup returns CDR1 SGHTA and CDR2 FQGNSA. This CDR3 has 15 residues. V lost 1 base and J lost 5, with 14 bases in between. CDR3 in DNA: TGTGCCAGCAGCTTAGGGGGTGGAGGCGGTTATGGCTACACCTTC. This gives the protein CASSLGGGGGYGYTF.

The chain carries TRBV9 and TRBJ2-5; 7 nucleotides agree with TRBD2. The V gene end was trimmed by 0 bases and the J gene end by 2 bases; junction bases not matched to a gene: 13. CDR1 and CDR2 (germline): SGDLS, YYNGEE. CDR3 length: 18 residues. CDR3 in amino acids: CASSVALGRVALQETQYF. DNA of the CDR3: TGTGCCAGCAGCGTAGCCCTAGGGAGGGTTGCCCTGCAAGAGACCCAGTACTTC.

This clone turned up a few times. The CDR3: CASSLGGPETQYF. The CDR3 DNA sequence: TGTGCCAGCAGCTTGGGGGGGCCGGAGACCCAGTACTTC. J is TRBJ2-5 and V is TRBV7-6; possible D gene TRBD2, 7 bases. Germline V lookup: CDR1 SGHVS, CDR2 FNYEAQ. The CDR3 is 13 residues long. With 3 bases removed from V and 5 bases from J, the gap between germline ends came to 10 bases.

The chain has TRBV25-1 and TRBJ1-4; D may be TRBD1 (5 bases). Trimming shortened V by 5 bases and J by 7 bases, and 14 bases separated the two germline ends. CDR1 is MGHDK, CDR2 SYGVNS, per germline. This CDR3 spans 14 amino acids. CDR3 sequence: CASSPGHRFEKLFF. CDR3 bases: TGTGCCAGCAGTCCAGGACACCGTTTTGAAAAACTGTTTTTT.